These 23 T cell receptor beta chains originate from one sample sequenced in a study of blood T cells in healthy people across ages. A second about 6 to 12 cycle PCR used barcoded and J-beta primers. Using its own MiXCR run on the 5' RACE reads, TCRdb lists one record per CDR3 protein. The sample has 600,000 to 1,000,000 distinct CDR3 sequences; around a quarter are singletons. This sample also belongs to another study, concerning T cells of mothers and their children.

The specimen was blood. These receptors all come from a boy younger than 18 in good health.

The chain couples TRBV28 to TRBJ1-2; D ambiguous. The CDR3 has 12 amino acids. Germline V lookup: CDR1 MDHEN, CDR2 SYDVKM. V lost 4 bases and J lost 8, with 11 bases in between. The CDR3 reads CASSSGSEGYTF. The CDR3, as DNA: TGTGCCAGCAGTTCGGGGTCAGAAGGCTACACCTTC.

The chain employs TRBV30 and TRBJ2-5; D gene ambiguous. The J call is in doubt because the DNA end fits TRBJ2-7 better. This CDR3 region has 11 residues. Germline-derived CDR1 and CDR2 are GTSNPN and SVGIG (reference sequence). The DNA of the CDR3 is TGTGCCTGGAGTGTACCTAACGAGCAGTACTTC. Amino acids: CAWSVPNEQYF.

V gene TRBV5-1 combines with J gene TRBJ2-6; 12 bases fit TRBD1. The CDR3 totals 15 residues. After removal of 10 bases from V and 3 bases from J, the junction contained 5 bases not matched to a gene. CDR1 SGHRS and CDR2 YFSETQ come from the germline V gene. In nucleotides, the CDR3 is TGCGCCTCCGGGACAGGGGGCGATGGGGCCAACGTCCTGACTTTC. It translates to CASGTGGDGANVLTF. The full variable domain, completed using reference TRBV5-1 and TRBJ2-6, is KAGVTQTPRYLIKTRGQQVTLSCSPISGHRSVSWYQQTPGQGLQFLFEYFSETQRNKGNFPGRFSGRQFSNSRSEMNVSTLELGDSALYLCASGTGGDGANVLTFGAGSRLTVL.

This clonotype was seen only a few times. The genes are TRBV4-3 and TRBJ2-5; D gene ambiguous. The CDR3 runs 13 residues. From germline, CDR1 is LGHNA and CDR2 YSLEER. V shed 4 bases and J shed 5 bases, with 11 bases lying between them. As DNA, the CDR3 is TGCGCCAGCAGCCGGACCAGAACTGAGACCCAGTACTTC. Its protein product is CASSRTRTETQYF.

The chain combines TRBV20-1 with TRBJ2-5; unclear D gene. This CDR3 has 14 amino acids. The V end was cut by 1 base, the J end by 4 bases, with 13 bases between. Germline-derived CDR1 and CDR2 are DFQATT and SNEGSKA (reference sequence). CDR3 sequence: CSARGVPWGETQYF. The CDR3 coding sequence is TGCAGTGCTAGAGGGGTCCCTTGGGGAGAGACCCAGTACTTC.

This clonotype was counted only a few times. The chain is built from TRBV12-3 or TRBV12-4 and TRBJ2-1; TRBD2 matches at 13 bases. The CDR3 length is 17 residues. Trimming took 4 bases from V and 7 from J; bases not matched to a gene: 10. The CDR3 DNA reads as TGTGCCAGCAGTTCGCGGACTAGCGGGAGACTTATGAATGAGCAGTTCTTC. It is translated as CASSSRTSGRLMNEQFF.

V usage is TRBV19 and J usage is TRBJ2-6; D not certain. The CDR3 extends over 15 amino acids. The germline V gene has CDR1 LNHDA and CDR2 SQIVND (reference sequence). V dropped 5 bases and J dropped 0 bases, with 8 bases sitting between them. The chain's CDR3 is CASSAGNSGANVLTF. CDR3 nucleotides: TGTGCCAGTAGTGCCGGTAACTCTGGGGCCAACGTCCTGACTTTC. Complete variable domain (other parts from reference TRBV19 and TRBJ2-6): DGGITQSPKYLFRKEGQNVTLSCEQNLNHDAMYWYRQDPGQGLRLIYYSQIVNDFQKGDIAEGYSVSREKKESFPLTVTSAQKNPTAFYLCASSAGNSGANVLTFGAGSRLTVL.

In this sample, this clonotype turned up a few times. V and J are TRBV9 and TRBJ2-5, with 9 bases fitting TRBD2. TRBJ2-7 explains the end of the DNA better; the J call may be wrong. Germline CDR1 is SGDLS and CDR2 is YYNGEE. This CDR3 is 15 amino acids long. The CDR3 spells CASSVDASGAYEQYF. CDR3 DNA: TGTGCCAGCAGCGTAGACGCTAGCGGGGCCTACGAGCAGTACTTC.

This chain joins TRBV29-1 and TRBJ2-7; the D is unclear. From germline, CDR1 is SQVTM and CDR2 ANQGSEA. The V and J ends lost 3 bases and 4 bases respectively, with 7 bases between them. This CDR3 spans 11 amino acids. CDR3 in amino acids: CSVEYGYEQYF. In DNA form, the CDR3 reads TGCAGCGTTGAGTACGGGTACGAGCAGTACTTC.

This clonotype was seen only a few times. V gene TRBV4-1 combines with J gene TRBJ1-1; D unclear. The CDR3 has 15 amino acids. V was clipped by 0 bases and J by 0 bases, with 8 bases between them. CDR1 MGHRA and CDR2 YSYEKL come from the germline V gene. The CDR3 loop reads CASSQDGALNTEAFF. The CDR3 coding sequence is TGCGCCAGCAGCCAAGATGGCGCCTTGAACACTGAAGCTTTCTTT.

This clonotype was detected a few times. V and J are TRBV11-2 and TRBJ2-6; D uncertain. The V end lost 2 bases, the J end lost 0 bases, and 8 bases lay between the germline ends. Germline V gene lookup returns CDR1 SGHAT and CDR2 FQNNGV. The CDR3 consists of 16 residues. In nucleotides, the CDR3 is TGTGCCAGCAGCTTAACATCTTTCTCTGGGGCCAACGTCCTGACTTTC. Residues: CASSLTSFSGANVLTF.

The chain recombines TRBV6-6 with TRBJ2-5, with TRBD2 as a possible D gene (8 bases). CDR3 length equals 16 residues. Between the trimmed V and J ends, which lost 4 bases and 2 bases, there was a span of 17 bases. The germline gives CDR1 MNHNY, CDR2 SVGAGI (reference sequence). For the CDR3, the DNA is TGTGCCAGCAGTTCGACAGGGTCTAGCGGGCAAGAGACCCAGTACTTC. It specifies CASSSTGSSGQETQYF.

V usage is TRBV20-1 and J usage is TRBJ2-5, with 8 bases matching TRBD2. The CDR3 covers 15 residues. V gave up 0 bases and J gave up 5 bases; unmatched junction bases: 8. Per the germline V gene, CDR1 is DFQATT and CDR2 is SNEGSKA (reference sequence). The CDR3 DNA reads as TGCAGTGCTAGAGATTGGGGACTAGAAATGGAGACCCAGTACTTC. Amino acid sequence: CSARDWGLEMETQYF.

The chain recombines TRBV28 with TRBJ2-7; 8 positions match TRBD1. CDR3 size: 14 residues. From germline, CDR1 is MDHEN and CDR2 SYDVKM. The ends lost 7 bases at V and 0 bases at J; junction bases unmatched: 5. The DNA of the CDR3 is TGTGCCAGCAACCAGGACAGGGCCTCCTACGAGCAGTACTTC. Its translation: CASNQDRASYEQYF.

The chain joins TRBV4-3 to TRBJ1-1; tentative D call: TRBD1 (5 bases). V shed 0 bases and J shed 1 base, with 12 bases lying between them. Germline CDR1 and CDR2: LGHNA and YSLEER. The CDR3 sequence is 16 residues long. CDR3 DNA: TGCGCCAGCAGCCAAGATTTAGGACATTCGAACACTGAAGCTTTCTTT. This sequence encodes CASSQDLGHSNTEAFF.

The chain carries TRBV7-2 and TRBJ2-3, with 10 bases identical to TRBD2. The trim removed 1 base at V and 1 base at J, leaving 5 bases unmatched. The CDR3 runs 17 residues. Germline V gives CDR1 SGHTA, CDR2 FQGNSA. The CDR3 reads CASSLDLLAGRTDTQYF. For the CDR3, the DNA is TGTGCCAGCAGCTTAGACCTACTAGCGGGGCGCACAGATACGCAGTATTTT.

This sequence joins TRBV20-1 and TRBJ2-3, with D uncertain. Per germline, CDR1 DFQATT and CDR2 SNEGSKA (reference sequence). This CDR3 contains 15 residues. The V end was cut by 3 bases, the J end by 0 bases, with 13 bases between. Written as DNA, the CDR3 is TGCAGTGCTAGCGCTGGCGGAGCTAGCACAGATACGCAGTATTTT. Encoded protein: CSASAGGASTDTQYF.

This clonotype came up a few times. The chain employs TRBV5-5 and TRBJ1-1; 7 nucleotides agree with TRBD1. Germline CDR1 is SGHKS and CDR2 is YYEKEE (reference sequence). V dropped 0 bases and J dropped 1; count of bases not matched to a gene: 6. The CDR3 spans 16 residues. The CDR3 protein is CASSLVVGTANTEAFF. The CDR3 coding sequence is TGTGCCAGCAGCTTGGTGGTCGGGACAGCGAACACTGAAGCTTTCTTT.

This clonotype was observed a few times. The rearrangement uses TRBV29-1 and TRBJ2-1, with 12 nucleotides matching TRBD2. Germline V gene sequence: CDR1 SQVTM, CDR2 ANQGSEA. This CDR3 contains 17 residues. Unmatched junction bases numbered 13, after V lost 2 bases and J lost 8 bases. CDR3 amino acids: CSVETHRLAGESDEQFF. For the CDR3, the DNA is TGCAGCGTTGAAACTCACCGACTAGCGGGAGAATCCGATGAGCAGTTCTTC.

This clonotype was picked up one time. Compared with germline, one end of the junction differs, possibly owing to a read error. The chain links TRBV7-8 to TRBJ1-2, with a weak D call TRBD1 (5 bases). Per the germline V gene, CDR1 is SGHVS and CDR2 is FQNEAQ. CDR3 length: 13 amino acids. The CDR3 loop is CASSPGVNCGYTF. The CDR3 nucleotides are TGTGCCAGCAGCCCGGGGGTTAACTGTGGCTACACCTTC.

This chain connects TRBV20-1 to TRBJ1-2; D is possibly TRBD1 (5 bases). Germline V gene sequence: CDR1 DFQATT, CDR2 SNEGSKA (reference sequence). The V gene lost 2 bases and the J gene lost 4 bases, with 32 bases spanning the gap. The CDR3 has 20 amino acids. The DNA for the CDR3 is TGCAGTGCTAGACCTGTGGGGGTGGGTTTAGGGCCCCCTGGGGTCTATGGCTACACCTTC. Residues: CSARPVGVGLGPPGVYGYTF.

The genes are TRBV19 and TRBJ2-7; D perhaps matches TRBD1 (6 bases). CDR1 LNHDA and CDR2 SQIVND come from the germline V gene (reference sequence). CDR3 length: 15 residues. V was shortened by 4 bases and J by 2 bases, with 15 bases between the two germline ends. The CDR3 coding sequence is TGTGCCAGTAGTAATCGGACAGAGAACCCCTACGAGCAGTACTTC. This translates into CASSNRTENPYEQYF.

This chain uses TRBV27 with TRBJ2-7; either TRBD1 or TRBD2 may fit D (5 bases each). CDR3 size: 14 residues. Trimming took off 4 bases at V and 5 bases at J, with 15 bases between the two ends. Germline V lookup: CDR1 MNHEY, CDR2 SMNVEV (reference sequence). CDR3 nucleotide sequence: TGTGCCAGCAGTTCTTCCCTGGGACGCCACGAGCAGTACTTC. This sequence encodes CASSSSLGRHEQYF.